One TCR beta chain is described in this entry. The antigen remains undetermined. This sample stems from a study of shared clonotypes between healthy human individuals. Whole-study results and caveats: Rarefaction analysis demonstrated incomplete sorted-subset sequencing notwithstanding large depth. Of the naive CD4 clonotypes, roughly 5% were shared across a few donors.

Germline assignment: CDR1 SNHLY and CDR2 FYNNEI. V was clipped by 7 bases and J by 3 bases, with 16 bases between them. The CDR3 consists of 14 residues. In replicate PCRs of sorted subsets, roughly 200 ng DNA, approximately 32,000 T cell genomes, was used. The assay was immunoSEQ multiplex PCR, and TCRdb's table has in-frame clones only and misses some. The table shows roughly 2,300,000 clones, with around 92% occurring only once. Source material: naive CD4+ T cells from PBMCs. Documented subset: CD45RA+ positively selected. V usage is TRBV2 and J usage is TRBJ2-7, with a possible D match to TRBD2 (6 bases). The origin of this receptor is a man aged 18 to 29 in good health. Some clones in this sample may be carry-over from other donors' samples. CDR3 residues: CASILSGLLYEQYF. As DNA, the CDR3 is TGTGCCAGCATTCTGAGCGGGCTCCTCTACGAGCAGTACTTC.